A single sample gave rise to the 18 T cell receptor beta chains below, sequenced in a study of T cell responses to AZD1222 COVID-19 vaccine. Clones were sequenced by immunoSEQ multiplex PCR, and TCRdb holds only the in-frame ones, with some missing. The data contain around 160,000 clones, about 93% of them singletons. Sequenced here: peripheral blood, sampled on day 0 of AZD1222 vaccination. The receptors shown here come from an adult in good health.

The J gene is TRBJ2-3, the V gene TRBV15, with TRBD2 identical over 14 bases. There are 18 residues in the CDR3. The germline V gene encodes CDR1 LNHNV and CDR2 YYDKDF (reference sequence). The ends lost 1 base at V and 1 base at J; junction bases unmatched: 4. The CDR3 DNA follows: TGTGCCACCAGCAGAGGTGGGACTAGCGGGGGCCGCACAGATACGCAGTATTTT. Its translation is CATSRGGTSGGRTDTQYF.

In its sample, this clone was seen once. This chain joins TRBV7-9 and TRBJ1-2; TRBD1 matches at 7 bases. CDR1 is SEHNR, CDR2 FQNEAQ, per germline (reference sequence). The V segment lost 0 bases and the J segment 8 bases; nucleotides outside the gene matches: 6. The CDR3 length is 14 residues. CDR3 loop: CASSLAQQGIGYTF. CDR3 sequence (DNA): TGTGCCAGCAGCTTAGCACAACAGGGGATCGGCTACACCTTC.

This clone was recorded only once. The CDR3 nucleotides read TGCAGTGCCTCGGGGGTAAATGAGCAGTTCTTC. This sequence encodes CSASGVNEQFF. The V and J genes are TRBV20-1 and TRBJ2-1, with D perhaps TRBD2 (6 bases). V lost 6 bases and J 7 bases, leaving 10 bases between the germline ends. Germline CDR1 DFQATT, CDR2 SNEGSKA (reference sequence). CDR3 length: 11 residues.

This chain connects TRBV11-1 to TRBJ2-1, with TRBD2 identical over 10 bases. J was trimmed by 3 bases and V by 3 bases; bases with no gene match: 2. There are 15 residues in the CDR3. Germline V lookup: CDR1 SGHAT, CDR2 FQDESV (reference sequence). Written as DNA, the CDR3 is TGTGCCAGCAGCTTCCTAGCGGGGGTCTACAATGAGCAGTTCTTC. Protein sequence: CASSFLAGVYNEQFF.

This sequence joins TRBV5-8 and TRBJ1-4; possible D gene TRBD1, 5 bases. V was shortened by 4 bases and J by 11 bases, with 12 bases between the two germline ends. The CDR3 has 12 amino acids. The germline V gene has CDR1 SGHTS and CDR2 YDEGEE. The CDR3 DNA follows: TGTGCCAGCAGCCGGGGCCTCACTAAACTGTTTTTT. Protein sequence: CASSRGLTKLFF.

The J gene is TRBJ1-4, the V gene TRBV4-1; D not resolved. Germline lookup yields CDR1 MGHRA and CDR2 YSYEKL. This CDR3 contains 17 residues. The germline V and J ends were trimmed by 1 base and 7 bases, with 19 bases remaining between them. The CDR3 spells CASSQAFAIQPGEKLFF. Written as DNA, the CDR3 is TGCGCCAGCAGCCAAGCATTCGCGATCCAACCGGGTGAAAAACTGTTTTTT.

CDR3 protein: CASSLVPGATEQFF. The CDR3 nucleotides are TGTGCCAGCAGCTTAGTTCCAGGGGCGACTGAGCAGTTCTTC. The chain is built from TRBV7-6 and TRBJ2-1, with TRBD1 as a possible D gene (6 bases). There are 14 residues in the CDR3. Germline CDR1 reads SGHVS; CDR2 reads FNYEAQ. V gave up 1 base and J gave up 9 bases, with 13 bases separating them.

This chain links TRBV9 with TRBJ1-1; D gene unclear. The CDR3 is made up of 14 amino acids. The V end was cut by 4 bases, the J end by 5 bases, with 15 bases between. Germline V gives CDR1 SGDLS, CDR2 YYNGEE. The CDR3 coding sequence is TGTGCCAGCAGCCCCCGACCCTCGGTAACTGAAGCTTTCTTT. Its translation is CASSPRPSVTEAFF.

V usage is TRBV29-1 and J usage is TRBJ2-5; a weak D match, TRBD1 (8 bases). V gave up 4 bases and J gave up 5 bases, with 23 bases separating them. Germline lookup yields CDR1 SQVTM and CDR2 ANQGSEA. This CDR3 region has 16 residues. CDR3 sequence: CSVAGGWTGKAETQYF. DNA of the CDR3: TGCAGCGTTGCGGGAGGATGGACAGGGAAGGCGGAGACCCAGTACTTC. Drawing the rest from reference TRBV29-1 and TRBJ2-5, the complete variable domain is SAVISQKPSRDICQRGTSLTIQCQVDSQVTMMFWYRQQPGQSLTLIATANQGSEATYESGFVIDKFPISRPNLTFSTLTVSNMSPEDSSIYLCSVAGGWTGKAETQYFGPGTRLLVL.

CDR3 in DNA: TGCGCCAGCAGCGTACATTCGGGGGGCGACTATGGCTACACCTTC. Translated, it gives CASSVHSGGDYGYTF. The chain combines TRBV5-1 with TRBJ1-2, with a tentative D call TRBD1 (6 bases). Trimming stripped 4 bases from V and 3 bases from J, with 16 bases between. Germline V gene data show CDR1 as SGHRS and CDR2 as YFSETQ. The CDR3 length is 15 residues. Full variable domain (remainder filled in from reference TRBV5-1 and TRBJ1-2): KAGVTQTPRYLIKTRGQQVTLSCSPISGHRSVSWYQQTPGQGLQFLFEYFSETQRNKGNFPGRFSGRQFSNSRSEMNVSTLELGDSALYLCASSVHSGGDYGYTFGSGTRLTVV.

The chain joins TRBV30 to TRBJ1-5; D is perhaps TRBD1 (6 bases). This CDR3 comprises 16 residues. Germline CDR1 and CDR2: GTSNPN and SVGIG (reference sequence). DNA for the CDR3: TGTCCCCCCGGGGGCAGGGGACTTTCGAGCAATCAGCCCCAGCATTTT. Amino acid sequence: CPPGGRGLSSNQPQHF.

This clone appeared once. This chain connects TRBV3-1 (or the pseudogene TRBV3-2) to TRBJ1-5; D uncertain. The CDR3 runs 14 residues. V was cut by 3 bases and J by 6 bases, with 12 bases left in between. Per germline, CDR1 LGHDT and CDR2 YNNKEL (reference sequence). This CDR3 is CASSHSQAVQPQHF. CDR3 coding DNA: TGTGCCAGCAGCCATTCGCAGGCGGTTCAGCCCCAGCATTTT.

J is TRBJ1-2 and V is TRBV6-5; unclear D gene. Trimming left V 5 bases short and J 0 bases short, with 13 bases between. CDR3 length equals 15 residues. The germline CDR1 and CDR2 sequences are MNHEY and SVGAGI. The CDR3 sequence: CASSPTDVPNYGYTF. The DNA of the CDR3 is TGTGCCAGCAGTCCAACGGACGTACCTAACTATGGCTACACCTTC.

This chain uses TRBV7-9 with TRBJ1-1, with 9 bases that match TRBD1. Germline loops: CDR1 SEHNR, CDR2 FQNEAQ (reference sequence). The CDR3 has 17 residues. The J segment lost 4 bases and the V segment lost 4 bases, leaving 13 bases of the junction unmatched. CDR3 bases: TGTGCCAGCAGCTCCCGACAGGGGGAAAAGTCGAGCACTGAAGCTTTCTTT. Residues: CASSSRQGEKSSTEAFF.

V usage is TRBV5-1 and J usage is TRBJ2-7; possibly TRBD2 for D (6 bases). CDR3 length: 16 amino acids. The germline CDR1 and CDR2 sequences are SGHRS and YFSETQ. The V end was cut by 4 bases, the J end by 5 bases, with 22 bases between. Written as DNA, the CDR3 is TGCGCCAGCAGCCCACTCCGGGGGAAGATGATCCACGAGCAGTACTTC. Its translation is CASSPLRGKMIHEQYF.

V is TRBV19 and J is TRBJ1-2; the D is unclear. The V gene lost 7 bases and the J gene lost 8 bases, with 17 bases spanning the gap. The CDR3 totals 13 residues. Germline V gene sequence: CDR1 LNHDA, CDR2 SQIVND (reference sequence). DNA for the CDR3: TGTGCCAGTAAACGGGCCTCGGGTATAGGCTACACCTTC. Its protein product is CASKRASGIGYTF.

V gene TRBV19 combines with J gene TRBJ2-3; D is tentatively TRBD1 or TRBD2 (5 bases each). Germline loops: CDR1 LNHDA, CDR2 SQIVND (reference sequence). Trimming took 10 bases from V and 2 from J, leaving 13 bases between them. The CDR3 has 13 residues. The CDR3 here is CATSGTNTDTQYF. The CDR3 nucleotides are TGTGCCACCTCCGGGACCAACACAGATACGCAGTATTTT.

To note about this clone: This sample includes further DNA sequences coding for the same CDR3. The chain carries TRBV14 and TRBJ1-1, with a weak D call TRBD1 (6 bases). Germline CDR1 reads SGHDN; CDR2 reads FVKESK. Trimming took 4 bases from V and 8 from J, leaving 8 bases between them. This CDR3 is 11 amino acids long. The CDR3 DNA reads as TGTGCCAGCAGCCGGGGGACAGAAGCTTTCTTT. Amino acids: CASSRGTEAFF.